The clone carrying this TCR beta chain was counted at least ten times. Its target is not known. V was trimmed by 4 bases and J by 6 bases, leaving 15 bases between them. The CDR3 spans 15 residues. The germline CDR1 and CDR2 sequences are MDHEN and SYDVKM. In making TCR cDNA, 5'RACE template switching added a universal primer site and UMIs to it. TCRdb independently ran MiXCR on the 5' RACE reads; one entry per CDR3 protein. Of about 180,000 distinct CDR3 sequences detected, approximately 6.2% appear once; the ten largest clones hold less than 3.5%. The data were taken from a study of T cells after yellow fever vaccination. General study findings and limits: Weaker overall was a secondary response that nonetheless peaked faster, on day 5 versus 15. From the bulk population, abundant clonotypes could contaminate and appear within FACS-sorted repertoires. A small proportion of clonotypes was detected in both the CD4 and CD8 compartments.

This sample comprised CD4+ T cells sorted from PBMCs, obtained on the day of the first yellow fever vaccination. The TCR sequence derives from a man between 18 and 29 years old who received the YFV17D yellow fever vaccine. The V and J genes are TRBV28 and TRBJ2-2, with a tentative D call TRBD1 (6 bases). The CDR3 spells CASSSSGERAGELFF. In DNA form, the CDR3 reads TGTGCCAGCAGTTCATCAGGGGAGCGAGCCGGGGAGCTGTTTTTT. The complete variable domain, with remaining parts taken from reference TRBV28 and TRBJ2-2, reads DVKVTQSSRYLVKRTGEKVFLECVQDMDHENMFWYRQDPGLGLRLIYFSYDVKMKEKGDIPEGYSVSREKKERFSLILESASTNQTSMYLCASSSSGERAGELFFGEGSRLTVL.